The sequence of this TCR beta chain was determined in a study of blood T cells in healthy people across ages. The V end lost 4 bases, the J end lost 7 bases, and 17 bases lay between the germline ends. The CDR3 extends over 16 amino acids. From germline, CDR1 is SGHDN and CDR2 FVKESK. Samples had at least 6 million PBMCs isolated from them. This clonotype was seen a single time. Antigen: not known. Study-level results: Older age coincided with a roughly linear decline in TCR beta diversity per million T cells.

A J-beta primer mix and a sample-barcoded 5' primer were used in a second PCR of roughly 7 to 12 cycles. TCRdb re-analysed the 5' RACE reads in MiXCR, keeping a single row per CDR3 protein. The sample carries approximately 880,000 distinct CDR3 sequences, around 49% recorded once. The rearrangement joins TRBV14 to TRBJ1-6; D ambiguous. The sample consisted of blood. This receptor was obtained from a man aged 30 to 39 in good health. The CDR3 DNA is TGTGCCAGCAGCCCGCACGCAGGACGGGAGAATTCACCCCTCCACTTT. It encodes CASSPHAGRENSPLHF.